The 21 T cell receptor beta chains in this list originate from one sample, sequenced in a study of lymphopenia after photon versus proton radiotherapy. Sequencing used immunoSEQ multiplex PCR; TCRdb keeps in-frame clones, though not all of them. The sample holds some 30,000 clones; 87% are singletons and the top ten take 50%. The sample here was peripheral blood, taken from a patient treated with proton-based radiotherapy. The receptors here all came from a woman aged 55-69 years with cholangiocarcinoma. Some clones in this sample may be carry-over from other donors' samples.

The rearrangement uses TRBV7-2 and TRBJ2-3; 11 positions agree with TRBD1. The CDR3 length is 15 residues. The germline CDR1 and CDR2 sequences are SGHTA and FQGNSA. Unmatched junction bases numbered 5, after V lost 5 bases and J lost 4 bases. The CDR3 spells CASSPDRGQADTQYF. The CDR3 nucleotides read TGTGCCAGCAGCCCGGACAGGGGGCAGGCAGATACGCAGTATTTT.

CDR3 loop: CAWRDRGATEAFF. The CDR3 region has the DNA TGTGCCTGGAGGGACAGGGGAGCCACTGAAGCTTTCTTT. This sequence joins TRBV30 and TRBJ1-1; 9 bases align to TRBD1. Germline V lookup: CDR1 GTSNPN, CDR2 SVGIG (reference sequence). J gave up 4 bases and V 3 bases, and 3 bases lay outside the gene matches. The CDR3 totals 13 residues.

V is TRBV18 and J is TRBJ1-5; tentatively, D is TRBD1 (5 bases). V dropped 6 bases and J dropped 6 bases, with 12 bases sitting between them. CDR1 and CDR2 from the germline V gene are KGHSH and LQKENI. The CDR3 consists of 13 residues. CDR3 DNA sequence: TGTGCCAGCTCGCCAGGGTTATCTCAGCCCCAGCATTTT. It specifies CASSPGLSQPQHF. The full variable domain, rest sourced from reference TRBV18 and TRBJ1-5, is NAGVMQNPRHLVRRRGQEARLRCSPMKGHSHVYWYRQLPEEGLKFMVYLQKENIIDESGMPKERFSAEFPKEGPSILRIQQVVRGDSAAYFCASSPGLSQPQHFGDGTRLSIL.

The CDR3 nucleotides are TGCGCCAGCAGCTCCTCCGGGACACAAGGAAACACCATATATTTT. This gives the protein CASSSSGTQGNTIYF. The chain is built from TRBV5-1 and TRBJ1-3, with D possibly being TRBD1 (6 bases). Germline assignment: CDR1 SGHRS and CDR2 YFSETQ. The CDR3 totals 15 residues. The V gene lost 3 bases and the J gene lost 4 bases, with 14 bases spanning the gap.

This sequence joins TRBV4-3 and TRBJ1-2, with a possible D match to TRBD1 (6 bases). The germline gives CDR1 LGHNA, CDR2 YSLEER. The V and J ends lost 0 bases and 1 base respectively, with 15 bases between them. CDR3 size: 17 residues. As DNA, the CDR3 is TGCGCCAGCAGCCAAGAACCTTTTGGACAGATTAACTATGGCTACACCTTC. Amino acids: CASSQEPFGQINYGYTF.

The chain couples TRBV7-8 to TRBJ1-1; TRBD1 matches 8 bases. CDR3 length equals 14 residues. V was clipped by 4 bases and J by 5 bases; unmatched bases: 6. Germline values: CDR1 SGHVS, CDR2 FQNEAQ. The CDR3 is CASSSQGAITEAFF. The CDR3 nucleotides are TGTGCCAGCAGCTCCCAGGGGGCGATTACTGAAGCTTTCTTT.

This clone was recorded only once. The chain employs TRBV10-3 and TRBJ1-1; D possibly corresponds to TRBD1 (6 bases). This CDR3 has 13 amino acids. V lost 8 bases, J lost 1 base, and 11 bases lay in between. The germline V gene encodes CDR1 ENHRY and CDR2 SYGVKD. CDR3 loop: CAIGRGGNTEAFF. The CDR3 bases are TGTGCCATCGGGCGAGGGGGGAACACTGAAGCTTTCTTT.

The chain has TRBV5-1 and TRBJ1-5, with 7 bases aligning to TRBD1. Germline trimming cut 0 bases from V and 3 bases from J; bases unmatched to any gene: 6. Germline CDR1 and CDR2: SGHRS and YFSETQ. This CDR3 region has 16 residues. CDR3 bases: TGCGCCAGCAGCTTGGATGGGACAGCGATCAATCAGCCCCAGCATTTT. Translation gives CASSLDGTAINQPQHF.

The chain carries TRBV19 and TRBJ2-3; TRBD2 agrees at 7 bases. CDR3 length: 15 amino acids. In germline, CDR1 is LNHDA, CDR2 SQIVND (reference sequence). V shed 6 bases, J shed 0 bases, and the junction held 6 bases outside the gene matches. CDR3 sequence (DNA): TGTGCCAGTAGCGATACCGGGAGGAGCACAGATACGCAGTATTTT. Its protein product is CASSDTGRSTDTQYF. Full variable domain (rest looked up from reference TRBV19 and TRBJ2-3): DGGITQSPKYLFRKEGQNVTLSCEQNLNHDAMYWYRQDPGQGLRLIYYSQIVNDFQKGDIAEGYSVSREKKESFPLTVTSAQKNPTAFYLCASSDTGRSTDTQYFGPGTRLTVL.

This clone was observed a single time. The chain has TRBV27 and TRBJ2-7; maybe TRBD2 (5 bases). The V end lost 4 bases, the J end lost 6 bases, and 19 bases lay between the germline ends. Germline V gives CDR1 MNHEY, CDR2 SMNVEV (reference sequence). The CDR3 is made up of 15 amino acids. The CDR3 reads CASSSPTRGPFEQYF. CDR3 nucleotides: TGTGCCAGCAGTTCCCCAACTAGAGGGCCTTTCGAGCAGTACTTC.

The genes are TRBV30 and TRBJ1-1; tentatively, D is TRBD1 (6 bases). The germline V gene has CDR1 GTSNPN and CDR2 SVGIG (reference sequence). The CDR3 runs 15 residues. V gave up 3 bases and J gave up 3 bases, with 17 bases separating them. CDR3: CAWSPLFRGDTEAFF. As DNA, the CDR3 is TGTGCCTGGAGCCCTCTTTTCAGGGGCGACACTGAAGCTTTCTTT. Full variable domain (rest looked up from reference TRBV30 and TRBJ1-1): SQTIHQWPATLVQPVGSPLSLECTVEGTSNPNLYWYRQAAGRGLQLLFYSVGIGQISSEVPQNLSASRPQDRQFILSSKKLLLSDSGFYLCAWSPLFRGDTEAFFGQGTRLTVV.

CDR3 region: CSVGGGSYEQYF. CDR3 in DNA: TGCAGCGTTGGTGGGGGATCCTACGAGCAGTACTTC. V usage is TRBV29-1 and J usage is TRBJ2-7; D may correspond to TRBD1 or TRBD2 (5 bases each). CDR3 length: 12 residues. The ends were cut back, 4 bases at V and 1 base at J, with 8 bases in the middle. Germline-derived CDR1 and CDR2 are SQVTM and ANQGSEA.

CDR3 coding DNA: TGTGCCAGCAGCTTGGTGCAGGGCCTCTTCACAGATACGCAGTATTTT. Translated: CASSLVQGLFTDTQYF. The chain combines TRBV5-5 with TRBJ2-3, with D perhaps TRBD1 (5 bases). Germline-derived CDR1 and CDR2 are SGHKS and YYEKEE (reference sequence). The CDR3 has 16 amino acids. V was clipped by 0 bases and J by 2 bases, with 13 bases between them.

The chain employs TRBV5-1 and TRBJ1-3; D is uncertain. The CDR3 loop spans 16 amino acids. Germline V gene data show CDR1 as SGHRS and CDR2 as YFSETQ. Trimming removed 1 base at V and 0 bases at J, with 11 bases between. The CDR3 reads CASSLSPPSSGNTIYF. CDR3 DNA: TGCGCCAGCAGCTTGTCTCCTCCTAGCTCTGGAAACACCATATATTTT. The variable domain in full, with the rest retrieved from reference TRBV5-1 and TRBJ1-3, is KAGVTQTPRYLIKTRGQQVTLSCSPISGHRSVSWYQQTPGQGLQFLFEYFSETQRNKGNFPGRFSGRQFSNSRSEMNVSTLELGDSALYLCASSLSPPSSGNTIYFGEGSWLTVV.

Here the CDR3 DNA reads TGTGCCAGCAGTGGGGACATGCTCGGTGAAAAACTGTTTTTT. Protein sequence: CASSGDMLGEKLFF. V gene TRBV2 combines with J gene TRBJ1-4; tentative D call: TRBD1 (6 bases). The CDR3 totals 14 residues. Germline CDR1 SNHLY, CDR2 FYNNEI. With 4 bases removed from V and 7 bases from J, the gap between germline ends came to 13 bases.

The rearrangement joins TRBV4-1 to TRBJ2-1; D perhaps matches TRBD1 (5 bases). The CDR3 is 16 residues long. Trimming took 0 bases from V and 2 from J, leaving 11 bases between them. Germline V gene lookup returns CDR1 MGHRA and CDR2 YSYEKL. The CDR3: CASSQEGQGTYNEQFF. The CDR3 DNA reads TGCGCCAGCAGCCAAGAGGGGCAGGGCACCTACAATGAGCAGTTCTTC.

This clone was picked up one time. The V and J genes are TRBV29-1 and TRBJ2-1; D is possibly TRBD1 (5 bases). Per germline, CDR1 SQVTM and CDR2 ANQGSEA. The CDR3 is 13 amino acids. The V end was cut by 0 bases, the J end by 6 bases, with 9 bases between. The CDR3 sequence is CSVEDRAPNEQFF. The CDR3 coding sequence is TGCAGCGTTGAAGACAGGGCCCCCAATGAGCAGTTCTTC.

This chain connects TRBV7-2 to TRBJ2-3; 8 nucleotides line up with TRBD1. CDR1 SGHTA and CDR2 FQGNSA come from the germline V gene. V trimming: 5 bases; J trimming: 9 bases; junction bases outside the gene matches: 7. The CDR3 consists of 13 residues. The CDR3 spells CASSPGQGDTQYF. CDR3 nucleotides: TGTGCCAGCAGCCCTGGACAGGGAGACACGCAGTATTTT. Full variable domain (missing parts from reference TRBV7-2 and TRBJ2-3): GAGVSQSPSNKVTEKGKDVELRCDPISGHTALYWYRQSLGQGLEFLIYFQGNSAPDKSGLPSDRFSAERTGGSVSTLTIQRTQQEDSAVYLCASSPGQGDTQYFGPGTRLTVL.

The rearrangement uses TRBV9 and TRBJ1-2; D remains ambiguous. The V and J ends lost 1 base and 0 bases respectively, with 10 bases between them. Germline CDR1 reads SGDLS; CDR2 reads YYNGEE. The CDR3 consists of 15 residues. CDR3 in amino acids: CASSVFPVANYGYTF. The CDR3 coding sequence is TGTGCCAGCAGCGTATTTCCGGTAGCTAACTATGGCTACACCTTC.

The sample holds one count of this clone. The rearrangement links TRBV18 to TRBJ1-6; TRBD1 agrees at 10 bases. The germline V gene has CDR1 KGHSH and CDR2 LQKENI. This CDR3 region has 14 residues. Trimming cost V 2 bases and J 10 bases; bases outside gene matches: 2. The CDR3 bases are TGTGCCAGCTCACCAGGACAGGGGGGATCACCCCTCCACTTT. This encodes CASSPGQGGSPLHF.

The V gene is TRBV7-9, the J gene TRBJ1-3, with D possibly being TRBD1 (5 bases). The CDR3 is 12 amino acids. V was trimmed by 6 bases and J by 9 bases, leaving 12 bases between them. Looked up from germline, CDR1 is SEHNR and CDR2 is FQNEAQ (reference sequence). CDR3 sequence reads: CASSNQGVTIYF. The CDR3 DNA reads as TGTGCCAGCAGTAACCAGGGAGTCACCATATATTTT.